This is a list of T cell receptor beta chains from one sample in a study of blood T cell repertoires in COVID-19. Profiled with immunoSEQ multiplex PCR; TCRdb holds only in-frame clones, not every one. Among around 83,000 clones, approximately 90% were seen once, and the ten largest hold approximately 15%. The specimen was peripheral blood. The receptors shown here come from a man aged 70 or older with active or convalescent COVID-19. Both conserved end residues are trimmed from each CDR3.

J gene: TRBJ2-5; V gene: TRBV18; CDR3 length: 13; CDR3 protein: ASSPFRAGSETQY
J gene: TRBJ1-2; V gene: TRBV19; CDR3 length: 12; CDR3 protein: ASSFIRGRNGYT
J gene: TRBJ2-1; V gene: TRBV4-2; CDR3 length: 13; CDR3 protein: ASSSGLAGRDEQF
J gene: TRBJ2-1; V gene: TRBV28; CDR3 length: 13; CDR3 protein: ASTPRRGWGNEQF
J gene: TRBJ2-5; V gene: TRBV5-1; CDR3 length: 12; CDR3 protein: ASSIQGAGETQY
J gene: TRBJ2-5; V gene: TRBV7-3; CDR3 length: 13; CDR3 protein: ASREGAGGPETQY
J gene: TRBJ2-3; V gene: TRBV19; CDR3 length: 13; CDR3 protein: ASSIRRNRADTQY
J gene: TRBJ2-7; V gene: TRBV20-1; CDR3 length: 9; CDR3 protein: TVTGHYEQY
J gene: TRBJ2-7; V gene: TRBV5-6; CDR3 length: 15; CDR3 protein: ASRKTGRLAASYEQY
J gene: TRBJ1-4; V gene: TRBV5-1; CDR3 length: 11; CDR3 protein: ASSSHSGGELF
J gene: TRBJ1-4; V gene: TRBV30; CDR3 length: 14; CDR3 protein: AWSVSMTGRDEKLF
J gene: TRBJ1-6; V gene: TRBV18; CDR3 length: 11; CDR3 protein: ASQPDRSAPLH
J gene: TRBJ1-2; V gene: TRBV19; CDR3 length: 13; CDR3 protein: ASNLNRDRGLGYT
J gene: TRBJ1-2; V gene: TRBV15; CDR3 length: 13; CDR3 protein: ATSGNLGAVDGYT
J gene: TRBJ1-5; V gene: TRBV6-5; CDR3 length: 13; CDR3 protein: ASRKQGVGNQPQH
J gene: TRBJ1-6; V gene: TRBV23-1; CDR3 length: 14; CDR3 protein: AISKVPHYWYSPLH
J gene: TRBJ1-5; V gene: TRBV4-1; CDR3 length: 12; CDR3 protein: ASSPDRQNQPQH
J gene: TRBJ2-1; V gene: TRBV4-2; CDR3 length: 16; CDR3 protein: ASSQENAATSGYNEQF
J gene: TRBJ2-2; V gene: TRBV4-2; CDR3 length: 18; CDR3 protein: ASSQERLAGGNSNTGELF
J gene: TRBJ2-1; V gene: TRBV7-3; CDR3 length: 14; CDR3 protein: ASSTPGLAGANEQF
J gene: TRBJ1-6; V gene: TRBV10-3; CDR3 length: 13; CDR3 protein: AIGDRSANNSPLH
J gene: TRBJ1-2; V gene: TRBV6-2/TRBV6-3; CDR3 length: 11; CDR3 protein: ASSFTGRAGYT
J gene: TRBJ1-2; V gene: TRBV30; CDR3 length: 9; CDR3 protein: AWSVGGGYT
J gene: TRBJ2-3; V gene: TRBV6-4; CDR3 length: 12; CDR3 protein: ASSVGGPPDTQY
J gene: TRBJ2-7; V gene: TRBV27; CDR3 length: 12; CDR3 protein: ASSLTTSGSMQY
J gene: TRBJ1-1; V gene: TRBV30; CDR3 length: 11; CDR3 protein: AWSVRADTEAF
J gene: TRBJ1-5; V gene: TRBV6-6; CDR3 length: 14; CDR3 protein: ASRGDRAGSNQPQH
J gene: TRBJ2-3; V gene: TRBV15; CDR3 length: 16; CDR3 protein: ATSRDTLAGSSTDTQY
J gene: TRBJ2-2; V gene: TRBV7-3; CDR3 length: 12; CDR3 protein: ASSQGRNTGELF
J gene: TRBJ1-4; V gene: TRBV5-1; CDR3 length: 13; CDR3 protein: ASSLETGGGEKLF
J gene: TRBJ2-2; V gene: TRBV30; CDR3 length: 12; CDR3 protein: AWSATSGKGELF
J gene: TRBJ1-6; V gene: TRBV30; CDR3 length: 11; CDR3 protein: AWSVQGKSPLH
J gene: TRBJ2-1; V gene: TRBV7-3; CDR3 length: 15; CDR3 protein: ASSLLPAGSSYNEQF
J gene: TRBJ1-1; V gene: TRBV2; CDR3 length: 12; CDR3 protein: ASRVGQPNTEAF
J gene: TRBJ2-5; V gene: TRBV30; CDR3 length: 12; CDR3 protein: AWNGKAIQEAQY
J gene: TRBJ2-6; V gene: TRBV19; CDR3 length: 15; CDR3 protein: ASSIGFGFSGANVLT
J gene: TRBJ2-7; V gene: TRBV5-1; CDR3 length: 13; CDR3 protein: ASGDPGQGYREQY
J gene: TRBJ1-2; V gene: TRBV5-6; CDR3 length: 11; CDR3 protein: ASSTRGNYGYT
J gene: TRBJ1-5; V gene: TRBV5-1; CDR3 length: 13; CDR3 protein: ASSDPGQGLQPQH
J gene: TRBJ1-1; V gene: TRBV30; CDR3 length: 10; CDR3 protein: AWSVSGLEAF
J gene: TRBJ2-5; V gene: TRBV24-1; CDR3 length: 14; CDR3 protein: ATSDRRTGGVETQY
J gene: TRBJ2-2; V gene: TRBV6-5; CDR3 length: 11; CDR3 protein: ASRSQGTGELF
J gene: TRBJ2-1; V gene: TRBV9; CDR3 length: 13; CDR3 protein: ASSLTGTSGNEQF
J gene: TRBJ1-2; V gene: TRBV7-9; CDR3 length: 13; CDR3 protein: ASSFDLTAYVGYT